This T cell receptor (beta chain) was sequenced during a study of T cells after yellow fever vaccination. In this sample, this clonotype turned up many times. Via MiXCR, TCRdb re-called the 5' RACE reads, giving one row per CDR3 protein. This table holds some 250,000 distinct CDR3 sequences, 3.6% found once. The germline V and J ends were trimmed by 6 bases and 5 bases, with 11 bases remaining between them. The CDR3 contains 13 residues. The specimen comprised PBMCs, sampled 15 days after the yellow fever booster vaccination. This clonotype was obtained from a man aged 18-30 years who received the YFV17D yellow fever vaccine. The chain joins TRBV12-3 or TRBV12-4 to TRBJ1-3; D not resolved. The CDR3 loop reads CASRPDLRNTIYF. CDR3 nucleotides: TGTGCCAGCAGACCGGACTTAAGAAACACCATATATTTT.